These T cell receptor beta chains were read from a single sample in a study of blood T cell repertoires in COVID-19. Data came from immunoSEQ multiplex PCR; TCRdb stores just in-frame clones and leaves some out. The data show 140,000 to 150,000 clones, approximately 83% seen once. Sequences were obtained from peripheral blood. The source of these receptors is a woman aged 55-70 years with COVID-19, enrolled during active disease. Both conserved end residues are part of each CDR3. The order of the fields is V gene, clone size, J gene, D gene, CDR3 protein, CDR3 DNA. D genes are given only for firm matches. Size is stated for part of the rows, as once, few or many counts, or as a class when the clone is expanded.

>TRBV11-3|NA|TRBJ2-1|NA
CASSRGGDEQFF
TGTGCCAGCAGCCGCGGAGGGGACGAGCAGTTCTTC
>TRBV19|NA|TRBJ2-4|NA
CASSTGGAKNIQYF
TGTGCCAGTAGTACAGGGGGGGCCAAAAACATTCAGTACTTC
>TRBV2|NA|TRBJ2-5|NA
CASRDLPVQETQYF
TGTGCCAGTCGGGACTTACCCGTCCAAGAGACCCAGTACTTC
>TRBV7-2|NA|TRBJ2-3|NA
CASSLAAGPDTQYF
TGTGCCAGCAGCTTAGCGGCGGGGCCAGATACGCAGTATTTT
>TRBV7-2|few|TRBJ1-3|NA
CASSLRWQGGNTIYF
TGTGCCAGCAGCTTAAGATGGCAGGGTGGAAACACCATATATTTT
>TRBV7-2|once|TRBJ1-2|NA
CASSFTYRDYGYTF
TGTGCCAGCAGCTTCACCTACAGGGACTATGGCTACACCTTC
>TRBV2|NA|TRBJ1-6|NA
CASSEARHGFTLHF
TGTGCCAGCAGTGAAGCCCGACATGGCTTCACCCTCCACTTT
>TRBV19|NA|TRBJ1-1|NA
CASSDDSRGTEAFF
TGTGCCAGTAGTGACGACAGTAGAGGCACTGAAGCTTTCTTT
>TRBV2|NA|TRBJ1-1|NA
CASTQARRINTEAFF
TGTGCCAGCACCCAAGCCCGGAGAATTAACACTGAAGCTTTCTTT
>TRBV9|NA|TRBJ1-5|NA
CASSGGDYSNQPQHF
TGTGCCAGCAGCGGGGGGGACTATAGCAATCAGCCCCAGCATTTT
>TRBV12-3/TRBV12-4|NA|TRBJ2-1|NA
CASIDHGVNEQFF
TGTGCCAGCATCGACCACGGGGTCAATGAGCAGTTCTTC
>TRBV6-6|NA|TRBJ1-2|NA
CASSYAGDGYGYTF
TGTGCCAGCAGTTACGCCGGAGATGGGTATGGCTACACCTTC
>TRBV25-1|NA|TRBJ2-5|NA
CASSELIPGEGETQYF
TGTGCCAGCAGTGAATTAATCCCAGGGGAGGGGGAGACCCAGTACTTC
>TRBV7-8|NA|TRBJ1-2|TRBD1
CASSSRLPTGGDYGYTF
TGTGCCAGCAGCTCACGACTCCCGACAGGGGGAGACTATGGCTACACCTTC
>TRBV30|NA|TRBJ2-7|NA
CAWTINGPRQYF
TGTGCCTGGACGATCAATGGTCCTAGGCAGTACTTC
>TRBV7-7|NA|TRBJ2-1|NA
CASSRSPAGYEQFF
TGTGCTAGCAGCCGATCCCCAGCGGGCTATGAGCAGTTCTTC
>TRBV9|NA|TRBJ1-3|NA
CASSTPRTHGSGNTIYF
TGTGCCAGCAGCACTCCGAGGACACATGGCAGCGGAAACACCATATATTTT
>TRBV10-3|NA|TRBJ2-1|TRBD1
CAISGQGDNNEQFF
TGTGCCATCAGTGGACAGGGGGATAACAATGAGCAGTTCTTC
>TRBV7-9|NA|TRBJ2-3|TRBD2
CASSLGVSGGSTDTQYF
TGTGCCAGCAGCTTAGGCGTTAGCGGGGGCAGCACAGATACGCAGTATTTT
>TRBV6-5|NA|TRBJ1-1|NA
CASSYSGEITEAFF
TGTGCCAGCAGTTACTCCGGGGAAATCACTGAAGCTTTCTTT
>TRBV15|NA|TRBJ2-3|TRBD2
CATSSPGGTSGGPSTDTQYF
TGTGCCACCAGCAGCCCCGGCGGGACTAGCGGGGGGCCTAGCACAGATACGCAGTATTTT
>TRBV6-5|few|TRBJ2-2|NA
CASSDWTGELFF
TGTGCCAGCAGCGACTGGACCGGGGAGCTGTTTTTT
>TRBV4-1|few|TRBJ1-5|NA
CASSLIGGGNQPQHF
TGCGCCAGCAGCCTCATCGGAGGGGGCAATCAGCCCCAGCATTTT
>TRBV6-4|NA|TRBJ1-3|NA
CASSPRTTSSGNTIYF
TGTGCCAGCAGTCCCCGGACTACCTCCTCTGGAAACACCATATATTTT
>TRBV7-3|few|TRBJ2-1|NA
CASSLQDNEQFF
TGTGCCAGCAGCTTACAGGACAATGAGCAGTTCTTC
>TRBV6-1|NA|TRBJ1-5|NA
CASSEQGGNQPQHF
TGTGCCAGCAGTGAACAGGGAGGAAATCAGCCCCAGCATTTT
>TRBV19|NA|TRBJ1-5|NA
CASSIPGGGTNQPQHF
TGTGCCAGTAGTATCCCCGGAGGAGGGACTAATCAGCCCCAGCATTTT
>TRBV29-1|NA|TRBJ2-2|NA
CSVEGGRGSNTGELFF
TGCAGCGTTGAAGGAGGAAGGGGGTCGAACACCGGGGAGCTGTTTTTT
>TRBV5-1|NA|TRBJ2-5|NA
CASSWLAPDETQYF
TGCGCCAGCAGCTGGTTAGCGCCCGATGAGACCCAGTACTTC
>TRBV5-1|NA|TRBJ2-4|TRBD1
CASSLTGGPQNIQYF
TGCGCCAGCAGCTTGACAGGGGGCCCCCAAAACATTCAGTACTTC
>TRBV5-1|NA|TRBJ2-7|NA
CASSFTPHPPEQYF
TGCGCCAGCAGCTTCACTCCTCACCCCCCTGAGCAGTACTTC
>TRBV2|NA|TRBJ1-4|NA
CAGRAGGEKLFF
TGTGCCGGGAGGGCAGGCGGTGAAAAACTGTTTTTT
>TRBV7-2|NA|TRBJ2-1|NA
CASTTRGVYNEQFF
TGTGCCAGCACCACGCGGGGAGTCTACAATGAGCAGTTCTTC
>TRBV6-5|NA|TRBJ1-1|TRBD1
CASHLTGIMNTEAFF
TGTGCCAGCCACCTGACAGGGATTATGAACACTGAAGCTTTCTTT
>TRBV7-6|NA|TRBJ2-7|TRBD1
CASSSRQGDSDEQYF
TGTGCCAGCAGCTCCCGACAGGGGGACTCAGACGAGCAGTACTTC
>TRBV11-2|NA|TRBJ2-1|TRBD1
CASSFGTGSYNEQFF
TGTGCCAGCAGCTTTGGGACAGGGTCCTACAATGAGCAGTTCTTC
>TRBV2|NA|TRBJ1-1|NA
CASRGQLNTEAFF
TGTGCCAGCCGCGGACAGCTGAACACTGAAGCTTTCTTT
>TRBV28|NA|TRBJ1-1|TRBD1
CASSDRGYVTEAFF
TGTGCCAGCAGTGACAGGGGGTACGTCACTGAAGCTTTCTTT
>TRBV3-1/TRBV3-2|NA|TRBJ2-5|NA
CASSPPLRSETQYF
TGTGCCAGCAGCCCGCCTCTGAGGTCGGAGACCCAGTACTTC
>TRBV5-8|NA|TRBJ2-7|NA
CASSSFTTGEQYF
TGTGCCAGCAGCAGTTTTACGACAGGCGAGCAGTACTTC
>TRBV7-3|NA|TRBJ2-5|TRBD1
CASSSGQPVETQYF
TGTGCCAGCAGCTCGGGACAGCCAGTAGAGACCCAGTACTTC
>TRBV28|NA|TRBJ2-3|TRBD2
CASSLGLAGGFTDTQYF
TGTGCCAGCAGTTTGGGGCTAGCGGGGGGGTTCACAGATACGCAGTATTTT
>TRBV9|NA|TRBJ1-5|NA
CASSVGGGGQPQHF
TGTGCCAGCAGCGTAGGGGGGGGCGGCCAGCCCCAGCATTTT
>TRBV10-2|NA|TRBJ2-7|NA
CASSDSRGEQYF
TGCGCCAGCAGTGATTCTAGGGGTGAGCAGTACTTC
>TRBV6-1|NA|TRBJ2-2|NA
CASSDAGTGELFF
TGTGCCAGCAGTGATGCCGGCACCGGGGAGCTGTTTTTT
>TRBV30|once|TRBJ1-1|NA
CAWSASSAFF
TGTGCCTGGAGTGCCTCCTCAGCTTTCTTT
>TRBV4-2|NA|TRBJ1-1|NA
CASSQGVPRGMNTEAFF
TGTGCCAGCAGCCAAGGAGTCCCCAGGGGCATGAACACTGAAGCTTTCTTT
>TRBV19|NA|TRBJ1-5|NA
CASSGVGGYRQPQHF
TGTGCCAGTAGTGGTGTGGGAGGTTATCGTCAGCCCCAGCATTTT
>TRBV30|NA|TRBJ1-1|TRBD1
CAWSVKGAWNTEAFF
TGTGCCTGGAGTGTAAAGGGGGCATGGAACACTGAAGCTTTCTTT
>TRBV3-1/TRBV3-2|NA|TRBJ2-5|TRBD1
CASSPTLRTGGQETQYF
TGTGCCAGCAGCCCAACCCTGAGGACAGGGGGGCAAGAGACCCAGTACTTC
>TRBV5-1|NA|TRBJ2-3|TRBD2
CASSSASGGRTDTQYF
TGCGCCAGCAGCTCTGCTAGCGGGGGGCGCACAGATACGCAGTATTTT
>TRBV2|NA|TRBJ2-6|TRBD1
CASSGDRVSGANVLTF
TGTGCCAGCAGTGGGGACAGGGTATCTGGGGCCAACGTCCTGACTTTC
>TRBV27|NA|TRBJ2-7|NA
CASSLGPFYEQYF
TGTGCCAGCAGTTTAGGGCCGTTCTACGAGCAGTACTTC
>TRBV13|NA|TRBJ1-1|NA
CASSLGHPNTEAFF
TGTGCCAGCAGCTTGGGACACCCGAACACTGAAGCTTTCTTT
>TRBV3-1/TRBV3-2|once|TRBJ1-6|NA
CASSQDRSSPLHF
TGTGCCAGCAGCCAAGATCGGAGTTCACCCCTCCACTTT
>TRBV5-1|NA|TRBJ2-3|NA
CASSSGNTGTDTQYF
TGCGCCAGCAGCTCAGGAAATACGGGCACAGATACGCAGTATTTT
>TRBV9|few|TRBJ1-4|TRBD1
CASSVGTGATNEKLFF
TGTGCCAGCAGCGTAGGGACAGGAGCAACTAATGAAAAACTGTTTTTT
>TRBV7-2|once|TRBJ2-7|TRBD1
CASSSNRGEQYF
TGTGCCAGCAGCTCGAACAGGGGGGAGCAGTACTTC
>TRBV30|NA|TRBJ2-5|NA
CAWRRLRQETQYF
TGTGCCTGGAGGAGGTTAAGACAAGAGACCCAGTACTTC
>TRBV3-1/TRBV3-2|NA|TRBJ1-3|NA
CASSQGQARNTIYF
TGTGCCAGCAGCCAAGGACAAGCTCGAAACACCATATATTTT